Shown below are 7 T cell receptor beta chains from a single sample sequenced in a study of T cells in Graves' hyperthyroidism and ophthalmopathy. Amplification of TCR beta CDR3 regions used RNA as the template. An initial round of RT-PCR targeting the TCR CDR3 relied on the HTBI primer set. TCRdb itself ran the multiplex PCR reads through MiXCR, one entry per CDR3 protein. The repertoire holds some 350,000 distinct CDR3 sequences, with approximately 15% as singletons. Material for sequencing was blood. The receptors stem from a woman under 30 with Graves' hyperthyroidism that later progressed to Graves' ophthalmopathy.

This clonotype was seen a few times. The V and J genes are TRBV6-1 and TRBJ2-5; the match to TRBD2 covers 9 bases. This CDR3 is 16 amino acids long. From germline, CDR1 is MNHNS and CDR2 SASEGT. With V trimmed by 6 bases and J by 1 base, 9 bases remained unmatched. The CDR3 is CASRWGASGTQETQYF. CDR3 DNA sequence: TGTGCCAGCAGGTGGGGGGCTAGCGGGACCCAAGAGACCCAGTACTTC.

The chain employs TRBV20-1 and TRBJ1-5; 9 bases fit TRBD1. CDR3 length: 18 amino acids. Per the germline V gene, CDR1 is DFQATT and CDR2 is SNEGSKA (reference sequence). J was trimmed by 1 base and V by 5 bases; bases with no gene match: 15. The CDR3 protein is CSALLAGTGRLSNQPQHF. In nucleotides, the CDR3 is TGCAGTGCTCTCTTAGCCGGGACAGGGAGGTTGAGCAATCAGCCCCAGCATTTT.

This clonotype appeared many times. The chain joins TRBV20-1 to TRBJ2-5; 12 bases match TRBD2. Germline assignment: CDR1 DFQATT and CDR2 SNEGSKA (reference sequence). This CDR3 has 12 amino acids. V shed 8 bases and J 5 bases; nucleotides not matched to a gene: 3. The CDR3 DNA follows: TGCAGTCTAGCGGGAGGGATGGAGACCCAGTACTTC. It yields the protein CSLAGGMETQYF.

This clonotype was detected many times. This rearrangement joins TRBV4-1 to TRBJ1-1; the D gene is possibly TRBD1 (5 bases). The CDR3 has 15 residues. Per germline, CDR1 MGHRA and CDR2 YSYEKL. V lost 4 bases and J 1 base, leaving 13 bases between the germline ends. CDR3 sequence: CASSPRFGGNTEAFF. In DNA, the CDR3 is TGCGCCAGCAGCCCCCGATTCGGGGGGAACACTGAAGCTTTCTTT.

The genes are TRBV4-1 and TRBJ2-3, with 8 bases matching TRBD1. Germline CDR1 MGHRA, CDR2 YSYEKL. V shed 0 bases, J shed 2 bases, and the junction held 13 bases outside the gene matches. CDR3 size: 19 residues. The CDR3 nucleotides read TGCGCCAGCAGCCAAGACCGGGGAAGCCGGGACAGGTACACAGATACGCAGTATTTT. This translates into CASSQDRGSRDRYTDTQYF.

This clonotype was picked up many times. This chain links TRBV5-1 with TRBJ2-5; D possibly uses TRBD1 or TRBD2 (7 bases each). The CDR3 length is 15 residues. Germline CDR1 SGHRS, CDR2 YFSETQ. Trimming left V 4 bases short and J 1 base short, with 14 bases between. The CDR3 spells CASSPGGDPQETQYF. CDR3 sequence (DNA): TGCGCCAGCAGCCCAGGGGGGGACCCCCAAGAGACCCAGTACTTC.

The sample holds a few counts of this clonotype. The chain recombines TRBV27 with TRBJ2-2, with a possible D match to TRBD2 (7 bases). In germline, CDR1 is MNHEY, CDR2 SMNVEV (reference sequence). The CDR3 has 13 amino acids. The V gene lost 8 bases and the J gene lost 8 bases, with 15 bases spanning the gap. The CDR3 here is CASGLGGRGELFF. DNA of the CDR3: TGTGCCAGCGGTCTCGGGGGGCGAGGGGAGCTGTTTTTT.